This T cell receptor beta chain was recovered during a study of cytomegalovirus exposure and HLA in healthy donors. Study results and caveats: Across all donors, roughly uniform sequencing depth was an assumption of the presence/absence analyses.

Primers: 60 Vbeta forward and 13 Jbeta reverse. Original methodology: Around 11 million of tens of millions of unique TCR beta chains were shared, per a later count. Assay: immunoSEQ multiplex PCR; the TCRdb copy retains only in-frame clones and omits some. The DNA was the basis for D and trimming; V, J and clone size are from that table. Its clone listing holds more than 85,000 clones. The V and J ends lost 2 bases and 5 bases respectively, with 18 bases between them. Per germline, CDR1 LNHDA and CDR2 SQIVND (reference sequence). CDR3 length: 16 residues. A remark on this clone: Its cognate antigen is unknown.

The sample consisted of PBMCs. This chain connects TRBV19 to TRBJ1-1; D is possibly TRBD1 (6 bases). The sequence came from a girl between 10 and 17 years old in good health and CMV-seropositive. This chain's CDR3 is CASSISMGGRNTEAFF. CDR3 DNA sequence: TGTGCCAGTAGTATATCGATGGGGGGGCGAAATACTGAAGCTTTCTTT. Full variable domain (missing parts from reference TRBV19 and TRBJ1-1): DGGITQSPKYLFRKEGQNVTLSCEQNLNHDAMYWYRQDPGQGLRLIYYSQIVNDFQKGDIAEGYSVSREKKESFPLTVTSAQKNPTAFYLCASSISMGGRNTEAFFGQGTRLTVV.